What follows are 30 T cell receptor beta chains derived from one specimen sequenced in a study of Tregs in tolerant kidney transplant recipients. TCRdb's copy holds only in-frame clones and misses some; the assay was immunoSEQ multiplex PCR. Altogether more than 95,000 clones are present, roughly nine tenths being singletons, with the ten largest covering roughly 0.63%. The specimen was CD4+ T cells from blood. Receptor source: a human donor in good health.

The genes are TRBV5-1 and TRBJ1-3, with 8 bases matching TRBD1. The V and J ends lost 4 bases and 0 bases, in that order; junction bases with no gene match: 6. The CDR3 has 16 residues. Germline V gives CDR1 SGHRS, CDR2 YFSETQ. In DNA form, the CDR3 reads TGCGCCAGCAGCGACCGGGACAGGAGCTCTGGAAACACCATATATTTT. Protein product: CASSDRDRSSGNTIYF. Drawing the rest from reference TRBV5-1 and TRBJ1-3, the complete variable domain is KAGVTQTPRYLIKTRGQQVTLSCSPISGHRSVSWYQQTPGQGLQFLFEYFSETQRNKGNFPGRFSGRQFSNSRSEMNVSTLELGDSALYLCASSDRDRSSGNTIYFGEGSWLTVV.

About this clone itself: Within the sample, other DNA sequences also encode this same CDR3. The chain links TRBV7-2 to TRBJ2-7; unclear D gene. V was shortened by 2 bases and J by 3 bases, with 2 bases between the two germline ends. The CDR3 is made up of 11 amino acids. CDR1 SGHTA and CDR2 FQGNSA come from the germline V gene. CDR3 in amino acids: CASSLRYEQYF. CDR3 sequence (DNA): TGTGCCAGCAGCTTACGCTACGAGCAGTACTTC.

V is TRBV5-1 and J is TRBJ2-1, with 9 bases identical to TRBD2. After removal of 0 bases from V and 5 bases from J, the junction contained 3 bases not matched to a gene. Germline V gene data show CDR1 as SGHRS and CDR2 as YFSETQ. The CDR3 covers 15 residues. The CDR3 nucleotides are TGCGCCAGCAGCTTGGGGACTAGCGCCGACAATGAGCAGTTCTTC. It is translated as CASSLGTSADNEQFF.

This sequence joins TRBV5-6 and TRBJ1-3; the D gene is possibly TRBD1 (5 bases). The CDR3 is made up of 13 amino acids. Germline V gene lookup returns CDR1 SGHDT and CDR2 YYEEEE. V dropped 2 bases and J dropped 7 bases, with 10 bases sitting between them. In DNA, the CDR3 is TGTGCCAGCAGCTTTGGTGGGGCGAACACCATATATTTT. Its translation is CASSFGGANTIYF.

V is TRBV7-2 and J is TRBJ2-1, with D perhaps matching TRBD2 (6 bases). Germline-derived CDR1 and CDR2 are SGHTA and FQGNSA. Trimming took 1 base from V and 6 from J, leaving 13 bases between them. This CDR3 has 15 residues. The CDR3 DNA sequence: TGTGCCAGCAGCTTAGGGGGGGTTTCGAGCAATGAGCAGTTCTTC. Its protein is CASSLGGVSSNEQFF.

This clone was found a few times. V and J are TRBV18 and TRBJ1-5, with a weak D call TRBD1 (5 bases). Germline CDR1 is KGHSH and CDR2 is LQKENI. The CDR3 loop spans 13 amino acids. Trimming pared 2 bases from V and 6 bases from J, leaving 8 bases between. The CDR3 spells CASSPEQGQPQHF. The CDR3 DNA is TGTGCCAGCTCACCAGAGCAGGGTCAGCCCCAGCATTTT.

The table lists this clone with a few counts. This chain joins TRBV7-9 and TRBJ1-4; no definite D call. V lost 0 bases, J lost 4 bases, and 9 bases lay in between. Looked up from germline, CDR1 is SEHNR and CDR2 is FQNEAQ (reference sequence). The CDR3 has 15 amino acids. The CDR3 is CASSLAASFNEKLFF. CDR3 in DNA: TGTGCCAGCAGCTTAGCGGCCAGCTTTAATGAAAAACTGTTTTTT.

The chain uses TRBV5-1 and TRBJ1-2, with 8 positions matching TRBD1. V shed 4 bases, J shed 2 bases, and the junction held 7 bases outside the gene matches. Germline CDR1 and CDR2: SGHRS and YFSETQ. The CDR3 has 15 amino acids. The CDR3: CASSPIGTGNYGYTF. The DNA for the CDR3 is TGCGCCAGCAGCCCAATAGGGACAGGAAACTATGGCTACACCTTC.

The V call is TRBV5-1, the J call TRBJ2-5; 8 positions match TRBD2. This CDR3 has 16 residues. CDR1 and CDR2 from the germline V gene are SGHRS and YFSETQ. J lost 2 bases, V lost 0 bases, and 6 bases had no gene match. The CDR3 nucleotides read TGCGCCAGCAGCTTGGGCGGGGGGATAGGGCAAGAGACCCAGTACTTC. It yields the protein CASSLGGGIGQETQYF.

The chain is built from TRBV7-2 and TRBJ2-1; no definite D call. The V gene lost 2 bases and the J gene lost 7 bases, with 15 bases spanning the gap. The CDR3 totals 15 residues. Germline V gene lookup returns CDR1 SGHTA and CDR2 FQGNSA. DNA for the CDR3: TGTGCCAGCAGCTTACGGCGGTACACCTTGAATGAGCAGTTCTTC. It yields the protein CASSLRRYTLNEQFF.

The chain joins TRBV6-1 to TRBJ2-7, with D possibly being TRBD1 (6 bases). Germline lookup yields CDR1 MNHNS and CDR2 SASEGT. The CDR3 length is 15 residues. Trimming took off 3 bases at V and 3 bases at J, with 15 bases between the two ends. The CDR3 loop is CASSDQGLAHYEQYF. In nucleotides, the CDR3 is TGTGCCAGCAGTGATCAGGGGTTGGCTCACTACGAGCAGTACTTC.

J is TRBJ1-6 and V is TRBV4-1; no definite D call. The ends were cut back, 0 bases at V and 7 bases at J, with 13 bases in the middle. Germline CDR1 is MGHRA and CDR2 is YSYEKL. This CDR3 has 16 amino acids. The CDR3 protein is CASSQDIRQANSPLHF. DNA for the CDR3: TGCGCCAGCAGCCAAGACATCAGGCAGGCGAATTCACCCCTCCACTTT.

V gene TRBV15 combines with J gene TRBJ2-1; 10 nucleotides match TRBD2. The CDR3 covers 19 residues. After removal of 3 bases from V and 1 base from J, the junction contained 12 bases not matched to a gene. Germline CDR1 is LNHNV and CDR2 is YYDKDF (reference sequence). The chain's CDR3 is CATSRGMEREGRSYNEQFF. The CDR3 nucleotides are TGTGCCACCAGCAGGGGGATGGAGCGGGAGGGCCGGTCCTACAATGAGCAGTTCTTC. The full variable domain, in which reference TRBV15 and TRBJ2-1 provide the parts outside the CDR3, is DAMVIQNPRYQVTQFGKPVTLSCSQTLNHNVMYWYQQKSSQAPKLLFHYYDKDFNNEADTPDNFQSRRPNTSFCFLDIRSPGLGDTAMYLCATSRGMEREGRSYNEQFFGPGTRLTVL.

CDR3 bases: TGTGCCAGTAGTACCCCAACAGGGGGGAGAGTTGATACGCAGTATTTT. Translation gives CASSTPTGGRVDTQYF. The chain employs TRBV19 and TRBJ2-3; 8 bases are shared with TRBD1. The CDR3 totals 16 residues. Germline loops: CDR1 LNHDA, CDR2 SQIVND (reference sequence). After removal of 4 bases from V and 6 bases from J, the junction contained 12 bases not matched to a gene. Looking up the rest from reference TRBV19 and TRBJ2-3 gives the full variable domain: DGGITQSPKYLFRKEGQNVTLSCEQNLNHDAMYWYRQDPGQGLRLIYYSQIVNDFQKGDIAEGYSVSREKKESFPLTVTSAQKNPTAFYLCASSTPTGGRVDTQYFGPGTRLTVL.

This sequence joins TRBV7-9 and TRBJ1-4; D not certain. Germline lookup yields CDR1 SEHNR and CDR2 FQNEAQ (reference sequence). The CDR3 length is 15 residues. Trimming removed 2 bases at V and 8 bases at J, with 15 bases between. CDR3 in DNA: TGTGCCAGCAGCTTAACTTCGGCAGTGCACGAAAAACTGTTTTTT. It translates to CASSLTSAVHEKLFF.

This rearrangement joins TRBV7-2 to TRBJ2-7; D might be TRBD2 (6 bases). Trimming stripped 5 bases from V and 3 bases from J, with 14 bases between. This CDR3 has 14 residues. Germline V CDR1 and CDR2: SGHTA, FQGNSA. The CDR3 coding sequence is TGTGCCAGCAGCGGAACCGGGACTCTCTACGAGCAGTACTTC. Its translation is CASSGTGTLYEQYF.

The V gene is TRBV19, the J gene TRBJ2-7, with 9 bases lining up with TRBD1. Germline V gives CDR1 LNHDA, CDR2 SQIVND (reference sequence). The CDR3 loop spans 15 amino acids. The junction had 7 bases not matched to a gene; V was cut back by 7 bases and J by 0 bases. The CDR3 reads CASNKGQGASYEQYF. The CDR3, as DNA: TGTGCCAGTAACAAGGGACAGGGAGCCTCCTACGAGCAGTACTTC.

The rearrangement uses TRBV19 and TRBJ1-1; D not resolved. The CDR3 extends over 12 amino acids. V lost 3 bases and J 6 bases, leaving 8 bases between the germline ends. The germline gives CDR1 LNHDA, CDR2 SQIVND (reference sequence). The CDR3 here is CASSIEAPEAFF. For the CDR3, the DNA is TGTGCCAGTAGTATCGAGGCCCCTGAAGCTTTCTTT.

J is TRBJ2-1 and V is TRBV7-3, with 11 nucleotides matching TRBD2. This CDR3 contains 18 residues. The trim removed 5 bases at V and 3 bases at J, leaving 12 bases unmatched. Germline lookup yields CDR1 SGHTA and CDR2 FQGTGA. CDR3 DNA sequence: TGTGCCAGCAGCCCCAAACGTCTAGCGGGGGGAGGCTACAATGAGCAGTTCTTC. It codes for CASSPKRLAGGGYNEQFF.

The rearrangement links TRBV27 to TRBJ2-4; the D gene could be TRBD1 or TRBD2 (6 bases each). The CDR3 runs 14 residues. Per germline, CDR1 MNHEY and CDR2 SMNVEV (reference sequence). V was trimmed by 2 bases and J by 7 bases, leaving 12 bases between them. The CDR3 DNA sequence: TGTGCCAGCAGTTTAGGGGGGCATGGGAACATTCAGTACTTC. Translating it yields CASSLGGHGNIQYF.

The chain employs TRBV2 and TRBJ2-3; 8 bases agree with TRBD2. The junction had 4 bases not matched to a gene; V was cut back by 5 bases and J by 3 bases. The CDR3 is 14 amino acids. Germline V gene data show CDR1 as SNHLY and CDR2 as FYNNEI. The DNA for the CDR3 is TGTGCCAGCAGTCGGACTAGCATGACAGATACGCAGTATTTT. Its translation: CASSRTSMTDTQYF.

The chain combines TRBV2 with TRBJ1-2; D unresolved. Trimming pared 6 bases from V and 4 bases from J, leaving 9 bases between. CDR3 length: 12 amino acids. Germline CDR1 reads SNHLY; CDR2 reads FYNNEI. The CDR3 spells CASSDPFYGYTF. The CDR3 DNA sequence: TGTGCCAGCAGCGATCCCTTCTATGGCTACACCTTC.

The rearrangement joins TRBV29-1 to TRBJ2-3; D might be TRBD2 (5 bases). The CDR3 extends over 14 amino acids. The germline V and J ends were trimmed by 2 bases and 5 bases, with 14 bases remaining between them. The germline V gene encodes CDR1 SQVTM and CDR2 ANQGSEA. CDR3 amino acids: CSVERAAGLDTQYF. The DNA for the CDR3 is TGCAGCGTTGAACGCGCGGCGGGTTTAGATACGCAGTATTTT.

The V and J genes are TRBV2 and TRBJ1-5; D possibly corresponds to TRBD1 (6 bases). This CDR3 comprises 13 residues. V dropped 4 bases and J dropped 5 bases, with 9 bases sitting between them. The germline V gene has CDR1 SNHLY and CDR2 FYNNEI. CDR3 sequence: CASSGQDYQPQHF. Written as DNA, the CDR3 is TGTGCCAGCAGTGGACAGGATTATCAGCCCCAGCATTTT. The complete variable domain, with remaining parts taken from reference TRBV2 and TRBJ1-5, reads EPEVTQTPSHQVTQMGQEVILRCVPISNHLYFYWYRQILGQKVEFLVSFYNNEISEKSEIFDDQFSVERPDGSNFTLKIRSTKLEDSAMYFCASSGQDYQPQHFGDGTRLSIL.

The chain carries TRBV6-5 and TRBJ2-6; D ambiguous. Between the trimmed V and J ends, which lost 6 bases and 0 bases, there was a span of 9 bases. Germline CDR1 is MNHEY and CDR2 is SVGAGI. The CDR3 extends over 15 amino acids. CDR3 residues: CASRSTSSGANVLTF. The CDR3 DNA reads TGTGCCAGCAGAAGTACCAGCTCTGGGGCCAACGTCCTGACTTTC.

The rearrangement uses TRBV6-5 and TRBJ2-7, with D maybe TRBD2 (5 bases). The CDR3 is 16 residues long. Between the trimmed V and J ends, which lost 2 bases and 0 bases, there was a span of 14 bases. Per the germline V gene, CDR1 is MNHEY and CDR2 is SVGAGI. The CDR3 loop reads CASSYERTKSSYEQYF. Here the CDR3 DNA reads TGTGCCAGCAGTTACGAGCGGACCAAGAGCTCCTACGAGCAGTACTTC.

V is TRBV7-2 and J is TRBJ2-2; D may be TRBD2 (5 bases). Germline V gives CDR1 SGHTA, CDR2 FQGNSA. The V end was cut by 2 bases, the J end by 7 bases, with 17 bases between. This CDR3 has 16 amino acids. The CDR3 region has the DNA TGTGCCAGCAGCTTAAGCGGCGCGGCTGGGGTCGGGGAGCTGTTTTTT. As protein: CASSLSGAAGVGELFF.

This chain uses TRBV6-6 with TRBJ1-6; 9 positions agree with TRBD1. This CDR3 comprises 15 residues. The ends lost 6 bases at V and 7 bases at J; junction bases unmatched: 7. CDR1 MNHNY and CDR2 SVGAGI come from the germline V gene (reference sequence). DNA of the CDR3: TGTGCCAGCAGGACTACGGACAGGGGCAATTCACCCCTCCACTTT. Translation: CASRTTDRGNSPLHF.

V and J are TRBV29-1 and TRBJ2-3; 7 bases agree with TRBD1. J gave up 4 bases and V 4 bases, and 8 bases lay outside the gene matches. Per the germline V gene, CDR1 is SQVTM and CDR2 is ANQGSEA. The CDR3 is made up of 14 amino acids. CDR3 residues: CSVVQGETADTQYF. As DNA, the CDR3 is TGCAGCGTTGTTCAGGGGGAGACCGCAGATACGCAGTATTTT.

The chain uses TRBV7-9 and TRBJ2-7; D unclear. CDR3 length: 14 amino acids. Trimming shortened V by 1 base and J by 0 bases, and 7 bases separated the two germline ends. Germline CDR1 is SEHNR and CDR2 is FQNEAQ (reference sequence). CDR3: CASSLGANSYEQYF. The DNA for the CDR3 is TGTGCCAGCAGCTTAGGAGCCAACTCCTACGAGCAGTACTTC.